The sequence of this T cell receptor (beta chain) was determined in a study of blood T cell repertoires in COVID-19. Overall study context: The samples span acute and convalescent COVID-19 from the United States, Italy and Spain. PBMCs, B-cell-depleted T cells, or T cells provided the cDNA or gDNA that made up the material.

In the authors' methods: The authors estimated nucleated cell counts from reference gene primer amplification. Clones were sequenced by immunoSEQ multiplex PCR, and TCRdb holds only the in-frame ones, with some missing. That table supplies the V and J calls and clone size; D and trimming were determined from the DNA. The top ten hold 3% to 4.5% of the sample, which has about 220,000 clones, around 82% seen once. The origin of this receptor is a woman of 80 years or more with acute or convalescent COVID-19. Sequenced sample: peripheral blood.

The CDR3 here is CASTQGPANYGYTF. CDR3 nucleotide sequence: TGTGCCAGCACGCAGGGGCCAGCTAACTATGGCTACACCTTC. This chain joins TRBV19 and TRBJ1-2, with D possibly TRBD1 on 6 matching bases. CDR1 LNHDA and CDR2 SQIVND come from the germline V gene (reference sequence). This CDR3 is 14 amino acids long. V shed 9 bases and J shed 0 bases, with 14 bases lying between them.